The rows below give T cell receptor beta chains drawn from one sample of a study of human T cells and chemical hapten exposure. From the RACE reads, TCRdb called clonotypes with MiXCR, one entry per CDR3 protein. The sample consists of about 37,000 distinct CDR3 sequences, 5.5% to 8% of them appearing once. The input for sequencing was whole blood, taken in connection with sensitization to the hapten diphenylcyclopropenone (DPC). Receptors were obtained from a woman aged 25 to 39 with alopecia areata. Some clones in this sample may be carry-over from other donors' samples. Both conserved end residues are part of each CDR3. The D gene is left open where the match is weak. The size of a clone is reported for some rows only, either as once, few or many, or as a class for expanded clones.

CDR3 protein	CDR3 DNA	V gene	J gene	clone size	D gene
CSARDLGRVGTQYF	TGCAGTGCTAGAGACCTGGGGAGGGTAGGGACCCAGTACTTC	TRBV20-1	TRBJ2-5	few	TRBD2
CASSLTVAGNTEAFF	TGTGCCAGCTCACTGACAGTGGCGGGGAACACTGAAGCTTTCTTT	TRBV18	TRBJ1-1	many	.
CASSQVLEDSFQETQYF	TGTGCCAGCAGCCAAGTACTTGAGGACAGCTTCCAAGAGACCCAGTACTTC	TRBV14	TRBJ2-5	.	.
CASSQDRGANVLTF	TGTGCCAGCAGCCAAGATAGGGGGGCCAACGTCCTGACTTTC	TRBV3-1	TRBJ2-6	.	.
CASSGEQGLHEKLFF	TGTGCCAGCAGCGGAGAACAGGGGTTGCATGAAAAACTGTTTTTT	TRBV13	TRBJ1-4	.	TRBD1
CASTFYNEQFF	TGTGCCAGCACCTTCTACAATGAGCAGTTCTTC	TRBV27	TRBJ2-1	.	.
CATSRDPDPLNEQFF	TGTGCCACCAGCAGAGACCCGGACCCATTGAATGAGCAGTTCTTC	TRBV15	TRBJ2-1	many	.
CASRNHGGVYSYEQYF	TGTGCCAGCAGGAACCACGGGGGGGTCTACTCCTACGAGCAGTACTTC	TRBV2	TRBJ2-7	many	TRBD2
CASSLGLAGETQYF	TGTGCCAGCAGCTTGGGGCTAGCGGGGGAGACGCAGTATTTT	TRBV5-6	TRBJ2-3	once	TRBD2
CASSLSVVTTGELFF	TGTGCCAGCAGTTTATCGGTGGTTACCACCGGGGAGCTGTTTTTT	TRBV27	TRBJ2-2	many	.
CSAVDRSSGNTIYF	TGCAGTGCCGTCGACAGGAGCTCTGGAAACACCATATATTTT	TRBV20-1	TRBJ1-3	many	.
CSASYSGGTSTDTQYF	TGCAGTGCTAGTTATAGCGGGGGTACTAGCACAGATACGCAGTATTTT	TRBV20-1	TRBJ2-3	many	TRBD2
CASKQGADGYTF	TGTGCCAGTAAACAGGGGGCGGATGGCTACACCTTC	TRBV19	TRBJ1-2	many	TRBD1
CASSLGLAGPNTQYF	TGTGCCAGCAGCCTTGGACTAGCGGGGCCAAATACGCAGTATTTT	TRBV7-2	TRBJ2-3	many	TRBD2
CASSRQDRGLAGELFF	TGTGCCAGCAGCCGCCAGGACAGGGGGTTGGCCGGGGAGCTGTTTTTT	TRBV27	TRBJ2-2	many	TRBD1
CATSSTGLNIQYF	TGTGCCACCAGTTCGACGGGCCTAAACATTCAGTACTTC	TRBV24-1	TRBJ2-4	few	.